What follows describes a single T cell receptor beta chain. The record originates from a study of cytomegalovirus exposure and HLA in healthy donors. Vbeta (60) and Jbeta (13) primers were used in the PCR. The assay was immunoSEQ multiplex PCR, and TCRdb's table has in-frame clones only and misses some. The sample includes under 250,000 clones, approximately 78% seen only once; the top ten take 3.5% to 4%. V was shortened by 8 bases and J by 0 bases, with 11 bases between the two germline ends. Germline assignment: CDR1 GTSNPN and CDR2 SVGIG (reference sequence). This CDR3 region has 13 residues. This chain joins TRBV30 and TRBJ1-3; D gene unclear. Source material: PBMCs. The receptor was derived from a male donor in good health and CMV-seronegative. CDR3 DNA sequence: TGTGCCGGCGACATCCTCTCTGGAAACACCATATATTTT. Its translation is CAGDILSGNTIYF.